The clone carrying this TCR beta chain has more than one count but fewer than ten. The use of a sample-barcoded 5' primer and a J-beta primer mix characterized a second PCR of roughly 6 to 12 cycles. TCRdb re-derived calls from the 5' RACE reads in MiXCR, one entry per CDR3 protein. The profile covers approximately 800,000 distinct CDR3 sequences, with under 80% appearing a single time and about 30% taken by the ten largest. This record belongs to a study of blood T cells in healthy people across ages. Trimming took 1 base from V and 1 from J; bases not matched to a gene: 15. The CDR3 has 20 residues. Looked up from germline, CDR1 is LGHNA and CDR2 is YSLEER.

The chain is built from TRBV4-3 and TRBJ2-4; 8 positions agree with TRBD1. Sequencing used blood. The receptor was derived from a man aged 25-40 years in good health. The CDR3 bases are TGCGCCAGCAGCCAAGCCACCGCCCAGGGGGCCGCGATGGCCAAAAACATTCAGTACTTC. Its protein is CASSQATAQGAAMAKNIQYF.